This T cell receptor (beta chain) was captured in a study of graft-versus-host responses after intestinal transplantation. Study context: Transplant recipients had multivisceral, liver-intestinal, or isolated intestinal grafts. Study-wide results and limits: Early post-transplant declines in HvG were associated with peak levels of circulating GvH clones. Within the allografts of patients who had graft-donor T cell macrochimerism, graft-versus-host to host-versus-graft clonal ratios were high. GvH clones were found in recipient marrow; some appeared first in ileum or blood.

Data came from immunoSEQ multiplex PCR; TCRdb stores just in-frame clones and leaves some out. The profile covers tens of thousands of clones, with over 90% appearing a single time and around 0.19% taken by the ten largest. Germline V gene lookup returns CDR1 SGHRS and CDR2 YFSETQ. This CDR3 contains 16 residues. Deletions cut 4 bases from V and 0 bases from J, with 17 bases between. Of note for this clone: Its target is not known.

This sequence originates from a human donor who was the organ donor for an intestinal transplant. This sample comprised unstimulated CD4+ T cells sorted from spleen or lymph node cells, obtained before transplant. V is TRBV5-1 and J is TRBJ2-7; D may correspond to TRBD1 or TRBD2 (5 bases each). The CDR3 DNA sequence: TGCGCCAGCAGCCTTGATGGGACGTCGAGCTCCTACGAGCAGTACTTC. It encodes CASSLDGTSSSYEQYF.